This T cell receptor beta chain was obtained from a study of shared clonotypes between healthy human individuals. General study findings and limits: How much donors shared clonotypes was expected to be affected by sequencing depth. Only blood was sampled, and tissue TCR repertoires likely differ from blood ones. Researchers found naive subsets generally carried larger estimated richness than memory subsets.

The CDR3 runs 14 residues. Between the trimmed V and J ends, which lost 6 bases and 1 base, there was a span of 10 bases. Germline V CDR1 and CDR2: SGHRS, YFSETQ. There are a few counts of this clone. Its antigen is currently unknown. As handled by the study authors: Without quality scores, immunoSEQ junctional reads could not be filtered like full-length reads. Only in-frame clones appear in the TCRdb table, and some are missing; sequencing was by immunoSEQ multiplex PCR. V and J calls and clone size come straight from that table; D and trimming were deduced from the DNA. The table includes millions of clones, roughly nine tenths detected once.

Material: naive CD4+ T cells sorted from blood. Subset defined: CD45RA+ positively selected. V is TRBV5-1 and J is TRBJ2-2; the D gene is possibly TRBD1 (6 bases). The receptor was derived from a man aged 18-30 years in good health. The CDR3 nucleotides read TGCGCCAGCACCGAGGGACAGAACACCGGGGAGCTGTTTTTT. It specifies CASTEGQNTGELFF. Drawing the rest from reference TRBV5-1 and TRBJ2-2, the complete variable domain is KAGVTQTPRYLIKTRGQQVTLSCSPISGHRSVSWYQQTPGQGLQFLFEYFSETQRNKGNFPGRFSGRQFSNSRSEMNVSTLELGDSALYLCASTEGQNTGELFFGEGSRLTVL.